Presented here are 15 T cell receptor beta chains from one specimen sequenced in a study of identical twins. One entry per CDR3 protein, called by TCRdb with MiXCR from the 5' RACE reads. Among about 220,000 distinct CDR3 sequences, 6.5% to 8.5% were seen once, and the ten largest hold roughly 2%. This sample was also put to use in a study of yellow fever vaccine responses in identical twins.

Sequenced sample: memory (CD45RO+) T cells sorted from blood. Every receptor here comes from a woman aged 18-29 years in good health.

The chain links TRBV15 to TRBJ2-5; TRBD2 agrees at 10 bases. CDR3 length equals 15 residues. Germline-derived CDR1 and CDR2 are LNHNV and YYDKDF (reference sequence). V dropped 3 bases and J dropped 1; count of bases not matched to a gene: 2. The CDR3, as DNA: TGTGCCACCAGCAGGGCTAGCGGGGGCCAAGAGACCCAGTACTTC. Its protein is CATSRASGGQETQYF.

This clonotype was counted a few times. V and J are TRBV15 and TRBJ2-3, with unresolved D. The length of the CDR3 is 13 residues. The V end was cut by 1 base, the J end by 2 bases, with 4 bases between. From germline, CDR1 is LNHNV and CDR2 YYDKDF (reference sequence). CDR3 region: CATSRGPTDTQYF. The CDR3 DNA reads TGTGCCACCAGCAGAGGCCCCACAGATACGCAGTATTTT.

This clonotype was recorded many times. The V call is TRBV15, the J call TRBJ2-5; 10 nucleotides align to TRBD2. Per germline, CDR1 LNHNV and CDR2 YYDKDF (reference sequence). V trimming: 1 base; J trimming: 1 base; junction bases outside the gene matches: 6. The CDR3 has 17 amino acids. CDR3 protein: CATSRVGRTSGQETQYF. The CDR3 nucleotides are TGTGCCACCAGCAGAGTGGGGAGGACTAGCGGCCAAGAGACCCAGTACTTC.

This clonotype occurred a few times. This chain links TRBV5-6 with TRBJ2-5; the D gene could be TRBD1 or TRBD2 (6 bases each). The CDR3 has 15 residues. Germline CDR1 reads SGHDT; CDR2 reads YYEEEE. Trimming removed 4 bases from V and 2 bases from J, with 15 bases in between. The CDR3 DNA reads as TGTGCCAGCAGCCCCGCGACGGGGGCTCAAGAGACCCAGTACTTC. It specifies CASSPATGAQETQYF.

The chain uses TRBV9 and TRBJ2-1; D ambiguous. The CDR3 totals 16 residues. V was pared by 5 bases and J by 8 bases, with 23 bases between. Germline V gene sequence: CDR1 SGDLS, CDR2 YYNGEE. CDR3 coding DNA: TGTGCCAGCAGTTCTTATAGGGCCGGTGGCCGCGATGAGCAGTTCTTC. Protein product: CASSSYRAGGRDEQFF.

The chain uses TRBV28 and TRBJ1-1; D unresolved. Germline CDR1 reads MDHEN; CDR2 reads SYDVKM. There are 18 residues in the CDR3. The V end lost 1 base, the J end lost 1 base, and 19 bases lay between the germline ends. The CDR3 protein is CASSLFLGSPKPNTEAFF. The CDR3 DNA reads TGTGCCAGCAGTTTATTCCTTGGCAGCCCTAAACCGAACACTGAAGCTTTCTTT. The variable domain in full, completed from reference TRBV28 and TRBJ1-1, reads DVKVTQSSRYLVKRTGEKVFLECVQDMDHENMFWYRQDPGLGLRLIYFSYDVKMKEKGDIPEGYSVSREKKERFSLILESASTNQTSMYLCASSLFLGSPKPNTEAFFGQGTRLTVV.

This rearrangement joins TRBV7-2 to TRBJ2-1, with 9 bases matching TRBD2. The CDR3 has 15 amino acids. The V gene end was trimmed by 1 base and the J gene end by 6 bases; junction bases not matched to a gene: 4. CDR1 SGHTA and CDR2 FQGNSA come from the germline V gene. Written as DNA, the CDR3 is TGTGCCAGCAGCTTAGTGACGGGACTAGCCAATGAGCAGTTCTTC. Residues: CASSLVTGLANEQFF.

This clonotype was found a few times. The chain joins TRBV11-2 to TRBJ2-7; TRBD2 matches 10 bases. The CDR3 contains 15 residues. V dropped 2 bases and J dropped 4; count of bases not matched to a gene: 5. Germline V gene data show CDR1 as SGHAT and CDR2 as FQNNGV. The CDR3 nucleotides read TGTGCCAGCAGCTTAATGACTAGCGGGCGGTACGAGCAGTACTTC. It translates to CASSLMTSGRYEQYF.

The table lists this clonotype with a few counts. The V gene is TRBV21-1, the J gene TRBJ2-2; no DNA check was done on the table's D call, TRBD1. TRBV21-1 is labeled a pseudogene. This CDR3 has 15 residues. CDR3 amino acids: CASSLRDRNTGELFF. DNA of the CDR3: TGTGCCAGCAGCCTCCGGGACAGGAACACCGGGGAGCTGTTTTTT.

The chain joins TRBV28 to TRBJ1-1; 7 bases agree with TRBD1. The J segment lost 3 bases and the V segment lost 6 bases, leaving 16 bases of the junction unmatched. The germline V gene has CDR1 MDHEN and CDR2 SYDVKM. There are 17 residues in the CDR3. DNA for the CDR3: TGTGCCAGCAGCCCGGGAGGAACGCAGGGGGAGGACACTGAAGCTTTCTTT. This codes for CASSPGGTQGEDTEAFF.

The CDR3 reads CASNGQETQYF. The DNA of the CDR3 is TGTGCCAGCAACGGTCAAGAGACCCAGTACTTC. The chain recombines TRBV25-1 with TRBJ2-5; D is undetermined. The CDR3 spans 11 residues. Germline lookup yields CDR1 MGHDK and CDR2 SYGVNS. Trimming left V 7 bases short and J 2 bases short, with 5 bases between. Full variable domain (rest looked up from reference TRBV25-1 and TRBJ2-5): EADIYQTPRYLVIGTGKKITLECSQTMGHDKMYWYQQDPGMELHLIHYSYGVNSTEKGDLSSESTVSRIRTEHFPLTLESARPSHTSQYLCASNGQETQYFGPGTRLLVL.

This clonotype has just a few counts. The V gene is TRBV3-1, the J gene TRBJ1-3; D is perhaps TRBD1 (6 bases). The CDR3 is 16 residues long. CDR1 LGHDT and CDR2 YNNKEL come from the germline V gene (reference sequence). The V end was cut by 2 bases, the J end by 2 bases, with 13 bases between. The CDR3 loop is CASSQTGTIAGNTIYF. CDR3 DNA: TGTGCCAGCAGCCAAACAGGGACGATAGCTGGAAACACCATATATTTT.

In the case of this clonotype: This clone may be a read error of a much larger clone one base away. This chain uses TRBV5-1 with TRBJ2-3; 7 bases map to TRBD2. This CDR3 region has 15 residues. CDR1 and CDR2 (germline): SGHRS, YFSETQ. CDR3 sequence reads: CASSLSGDNTDTKYF. As DNA, the CDR3 is TGCGCCAGCAGCTTAAGCGGGGATAACACAGATACGAAGTATTTT.

V is TRBV4-3 and J is TRBJ1-4; D is ambiguous. From germline, CDR1 is LGHNA and CDR2 YSLEER. With 0 bases removed from V and 5 bases from J, the gap between germline ends came to 10 bases. The CDR3 loop spans 15 amino acids. CDR3 nucleotides: TGCGCCAGCAGCCAAGAAAGAAACCCCAATGAAAAACTGTTTTTT. Amino acid sequence: CASSQERNPNEKLFF.

This clonotype has at least ten counts. The rearrangement joins TRBV7-2 to TRBJ2-5, with 7 bases identical to TRBD1. CDR3 length: 15 residues. Germline V gene sequence: CDR1 SGHTA, CDR2 FQGNSA. V was pared by 5 bases and J by 2 bases, with 8 bases of the junction left unmatched. CDR3 protein: CASSDDGRGQETQYF. In nucleotides, the CDR3 is TGTGCCAGCAGCGACGACGGCAGGGGGCAAGAGACCCAGTACTTC.